This T cell receptor beta chain came from a study of early T cells in non-severe SARS-CoV-2 infection. Turning to the study itself: Alpha and beta chains were unpaired, from unsorted whole-blood bulk RNA.

The J segment lost 4 bases and the V segment lost 5 bases, leaving 4 bases of the junction unmatched. This CDR3 has 14 residues. Molecules of cDNA were individually given unique molecular identifiers that were attached to them. TCRdb redid the calling of the 5' RACE reads with MiXCR, one entry per CDR3 protein. Of over 35,000 distinct CDR3 sequences listed, approximately 4.6% were seen once; the top ten hold 15% to 20%. This clonotype appeared many times. The receptor was isolated from an adult who was a healthcare worker with PCR-confirmed SARS-CoV-2 infection or an uninfected control (not recorded which). The J gene is TRBJ2-5, the V gene TRBV12-3 or TRBV12-4; 10 bases map to TRBD1. The specimen sequenced was whole blood. The CDR3 nucleotides read TGTGCCAGCAGTCCGACAGGGGGCTCAGAGACCCAGTACTTC. Its translation: CASSPTGGSETQYF.